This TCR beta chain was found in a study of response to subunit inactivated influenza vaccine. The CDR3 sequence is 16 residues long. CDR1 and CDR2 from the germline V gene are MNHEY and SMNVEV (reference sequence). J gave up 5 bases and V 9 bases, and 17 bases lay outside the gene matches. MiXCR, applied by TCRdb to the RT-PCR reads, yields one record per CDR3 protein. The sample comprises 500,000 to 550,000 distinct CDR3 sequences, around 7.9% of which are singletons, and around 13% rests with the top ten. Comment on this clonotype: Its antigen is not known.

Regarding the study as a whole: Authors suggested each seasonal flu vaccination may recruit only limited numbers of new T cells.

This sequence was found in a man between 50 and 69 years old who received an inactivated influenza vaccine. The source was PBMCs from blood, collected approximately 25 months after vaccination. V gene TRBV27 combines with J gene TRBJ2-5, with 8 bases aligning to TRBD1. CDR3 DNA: TGTGCCAGTAGAGGGAGACGGCAGGGGGCAGGGGAGACCCAGTACTTC. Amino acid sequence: CASRGRRQGAGETQYF.